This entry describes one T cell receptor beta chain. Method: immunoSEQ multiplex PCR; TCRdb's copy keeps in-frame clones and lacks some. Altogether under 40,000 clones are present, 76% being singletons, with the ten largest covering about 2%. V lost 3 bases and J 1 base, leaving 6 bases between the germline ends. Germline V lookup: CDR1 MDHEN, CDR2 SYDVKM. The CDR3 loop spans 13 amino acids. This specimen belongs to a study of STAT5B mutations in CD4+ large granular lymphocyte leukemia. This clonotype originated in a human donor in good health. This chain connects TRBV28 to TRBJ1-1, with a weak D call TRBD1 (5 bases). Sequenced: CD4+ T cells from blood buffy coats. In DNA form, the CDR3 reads TGTGCCAGCAGTTTTGGGGGGAACACTGAAGCTTTCTTT. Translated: CASSFGGNTEAFF.